This T cell receptor beta chain was captured in a study of control samples from healthy donors and cancer patients. The repertoire was sequenced with immunoSEQ multiplex PCR; TCRdb's copy has only in-frame clones and lacks some. There are about 96,000 clones in the sample; approximately 93% occur only once, and roughly 8% lies in the top ten. V lost 2 bases and J lost 5; bases outside the gene matches: 7. The CDR3 totals 16 residues. Germline V lookup: CDR1 GTSNPN, CDR2 SVGIG (reference sequence). Sequencing was done on a sample of blood. The clonotype was recovered from a man younger than 35 in good health. This chain uses TRBV30 with TRBJ2-1; 12 nucleotides match TRBD2. CDR3 DNA: TGTGCCTGGAGTCCGCTAGCGGGAGGGCTCCACAATGAGCAGTTCTTC. Protein: CAWSPLAGGLHNEQFF.